The rows below give T cell receptor beta chains drawn from one sample of a study of CD4+ T cells in melanoma. Clones were sequenced by immunoSEQ multiplex PCR, and TCRdb holds only the in-frame ones, with some missing. Of some 14,000 clones detected, around 80% appear once; the ten largest clones hold more than 5.5%. Sequencing input: cells from a culture (not recorded whether cultured in vitro). Receptors originate from a human donor with melanoma. CDR3s leave out the opening cysteine and the closing phenylalanine or tryptophan. Rows give clone size only sometimes, using once, few, many, or a class for an expanded clone.

v_call	j_call	clone_size	cdr3_aa
TRBV7-9	TRBJ1-2	.	ASSFRAGGYGYT
TRBV5-1	TRBJ1-1	.	ASSLGGSAIMNTEAF
TRBV9	TRBJ2-4	.	ASSVGGLAKNIQY
TRBV5-1	TRBJ2-7	.	ASSLAPSYEQY
TRBV30	TRBJ2-2	.	AWSKQGVTGELF
TRBV11-2	TRBJ1-6	.	ASTERPGSNSPLH
TRBV19	TRBJ1-1	.	ASSIDRAGDEAF
TRBV10-3	TRBJ1-1	.	AISGGLTEAF
TRBV6-5	TRBJ2-3	.	ASSYQGGTGTDTQY
TRBV4-2	TRBJ2-1	few	ASSLQTGKRNEQF
TRBV6-5	TRBJ1-2	few	ASSYDWTGSYGYT
TRBV19	TRBJ1-5	.	ASSRTVQVNQPQH
TRBV5-4	TRBJ1-2	.	ASSPTGNYYGYT
TRBV7-8	TRBJ2-5	.	ASSPGVLYQETQY
TRBV2	TRBJ1-2	.	ASSLDLGGYT
TRBV5-1	TRBJ2-7	.	ASSLQGGGTNEQY
TRBV9	TRBJ2-7	.	ASSGAMSEQY
TRBV2	TRBJ1-6	.	ASSRTPPLH
TRBV6-5	TRBJ2-7	once	ASRPGSAYEQY
TRBV5-1	TRBJ1-1	.	ASSTGQGRTEAF
TRBV5-4	TRBJ2-7	.	ASSLGLAGAAYEQY
TRBV19	TRBJ1-4	.	ASSIDPGRPGRKLF
TRBV30	TRBJ2-7	.	AWTRTKTGGSEQY
TRBV6-1	TRBJ2-3	.	ASRPRTGGTDTQY
TRBV5-8	TRBJ2-5	.	ASSTGTGSGRRETQY
TRBV5-1	TRBJ2-1	.	ASRLAGDYNEQF
TRBV7-3	TRBJ1-1	.	ASSRQINTEAF
TRBV5-1	TRBJ1-1	.	ASSLVPGTEAF
TRBV5-1	TRBJ2-3	.	ASSFGARRNTDTQY
TRBV11-2	TRBJ1-4	.	ASTVGGVSELF
TRBV18	TRBJ2-5	.	ASSPDRGGETQY
TRBV6-1	TRBJ1-1	.	ASSEAGHKNTEAF
TRBV5-1	TRBJ2-6	.	ASSGTASGANVLT